The rows below give T cell receptor beta chains drawn from one sample of a study of OX40 agonist ivuxolimab in advanced cancers. Sequencing used immunoSEQ multiplex PCR; TCRdb keeps in-frame clones, though not all of them. The sample yields almost 70,000 clones, around 90% seen once. Sequencing was performed on CD4+ or CD8+ T cells sorted from blood, taken in a trial of the OX40 agonist ivuxolimab. Every receptor here comes from an adult with an advanced solid tumor such as melanoma, head and neck, liver or kidney cancer. CDR3s include the opening cysteine and the closing phenylalanine or tryptophan. D genes are given only for firm matches. The size of a clone is reported for some rows only, either as once, few or many, or as a class for expanded clones.

v_gene: TRBV2; j_gene: TRBJ2-7; d_gene: NA; abundance: NA; CDR3aa: CASSGAIEQYF; CDR3nt: TGTGCCAGCAGTGGGGCCATCGAGCAGTACTTC
v_gene: TRBV5-5; j_gene: TRBJ1-5; d_gene: NA; abundance: NA; CDR3aa: CASSRHSNQPQHF; CDR3nt: TGTGCCAGCAGCCGACACAGCAATCAGCCCCAGCATTTT
v_gene: TRBV28; j_gene: TRBJ1-2; d_gene: NA; abundance: NA; CDR3aa: CASSLYRVELGYTF; CDR3nt: TGTGCCAGCAGTTTATACAGGGTAGAACTGGGCTACACCTTC
v_gene: TRBV7-9; j_gene: TRBJ1-1; d_gene: NA; abundance: NA; CDR3aa: CASSLGLEAFF; CDR3nt: TGTGCCAGCAGCTTAGGACTTGAAGCTTTCTTT
v_gene: TRBV5-6; j_gene: TRBJ2-7; d_gene: NA; abundance: once; CDR3aa: CASSLALGQRTYEQYF; CDR3nt: TGTGCCAGCAGCTTGGCCCTCGGACAGAGGACCTACGAGCAGTACTTC
v_gene: TRBV2; j_gene: TRBJ1-2; d_gene: NA; abundance: NA; CDR3aa: CASSVGGTYYGYTF; CDR3nt: TGTGCCAGCAGTGTGGGAGGGACCTACTATGGCTACACCTTC
v_gene: TRBV6-6; j_gene: TRBJ1-5; d_gene: NA; abundance: few; CDR3aa: CATTGWNWPQHF; CDR3nt: TGTGCCACCACAGGGTGGAATTGGCCCCAGCATTTT
v_gene: TRBV7-8; j_gene: TRBJ1-2; d_gene: NA; abundance: NA; CDR3aa: CASSLEGRNYGYTF; CDR3nt: TGTGCCAGCAGCTTAGAAGGCCGTAACTATGGCTACACCTTC
v_gene: TRBV18; j_gene: TRBJ1-4; d_gene: NA; abundance: NA; CDR3aa: CASSPLYTSTNEKLFF; CDR3nt: TGTGCCAGCTCACCACTGTACACCTCGACTAATGAAAAACTGTTTTTT
v_gene: TRBV28; j_gene: TRBJ1-2; d_gene: TRBD1; abundance: NA; CDR3aa: CASSRDNRQGAMGYTF; CDR3nt: TGTGCCAGCAGCAGGGACAACCGACAGGGGGCGATGGGCTACACCTTC
v_gene: TRBV7-2; j_gene: TRBJ2-7; d_gene: NA; abundance: NA; CDR3aa: CASSLTESYEQYF; CDR3nt: TGTGCCAGCAGCTTAACGGAGTCCTACGAGCAGTACTTC
v_gene: TRBV5-1; j_gene: TRBJ2-3; d_gene: TRBD1; abundance: once; CDR3aa: CASSLAMQDRTDTQYF; CDR3nt: TGCGCCAGCAGCTTGGCAATGCAGGACAGGACAGATACGCAGTATTTT
v_gene: TRBV5-5; j_gene: TRBJ2-7; d_gene: TRBD1; abundance: NA; CDR3aa: CASSLVRDSHEQYF; CDR3nt: TGTGCCAGCAGCTTGGTTCGGGACAGTCACGAGCAGTACTTC
v_gene: TRBV28; j_gene: TRBJ1-2; d_gene: NA; abundance: NA; CDR3aa: CASTGGVFYGYTF; CDR3nt: TGTGCCAGCACAGGCGGGGTCTTCTATGGCTACACCTTC
v_gene: TRBV28; j_gene: TRBJ2-3; d_gene: TRBD2; abundance: NA; CDR3aa: CASSPGGLAGLADTQYF; CDR3nt: TGTGCCAGCAGCCCCGGAGGACTAGCGGGGCTGGCAGATACGCAGTATTTT
v_gene: TRBV18; j_gene: TRBJ2-7; d_gene: TRBD1; abundance: NA; CDR3aa: CASSPRQGFAAYEQYF; CDR3nt: TGTGCCAGCTCACCACGACAGGGGTTCGCGGCCTACGAGCAGTACTTC
v_gene: TRBV5-6; j_gene: TRBJ1-1; d_gene: NA; abundance: NA; CDR3aa: CASTKRVTLMNTEAFF; CDR3nt: TGTGCCAGCACCAAAAGGGTAACGCTAATGAACACTGAAGCTTTCTTT
v_gene: TRBV29-1; j_gene: TRBJ1-1; d_gene: NA; abundance: few; CDR3aa: CSVQVLNTEAFF; CDR3nt: TGCAGCGTTCAGGTCCTGAACACTGAAGCTTTCTTT
v_gene: TRBV19; j_gene: TRBJ2-1; d_gene: TRBD2; abundance: NA; CDR3aa: CASTLGLAGGRAHEQFF; CDR3nt: TGTGCCAGTACCCTGGGACTAGCGGGAGGTCGGGCCCATGAGCAGTTCTTC
v_gene: TRBV7-3; j_gene: TRBJ1-2; d_gene: NA; abundance: NA; CDR3aa: CASSLTGSDGYTF; CDR3nt: TGTGCCAGCAGCCTAACAGGGTCGGATGGCTACACCTTC
v_gene: TRBV7-2; j_gene: TRBJ1-2; d_gene: NA; abundance: NA; CDR3aa: CASSLLTGNPGTF; CDR3nt: TGTGCCAGCAGCTTATTAACAGGGAATCCCGGCACCTTC
v_gene: TRBV4-2; j_gene: TRBJ1-4; d_gene: NA; abundance: once; CDR3aa: CASSQERSGAREKLFF; CDR3nt: TGTGCCAGCAGCCAAGAAAGGTCGGGGGCTAGGGAAAAACTGTTTTTT
v_gene: TRBV7-3; j_gene: TRBJ2-6; d_gene: NA; abundance: NA; CDR3aa: CASRSLSSGANVLTF; CDR3nt: TGTGCCAGCAGATCCCTCAGCTCTGGGGCCAACGTCCTGACTTTC
v_gene: TRBV7-3; j_gene: TRBJ2-3; d_gene: NA; abundance: NA; CDR3aa: CASSLQRGGNTDTQYF; CDR3nt: TGTGCCAGCAGCTTACAACGAGGAGGTAACACAGATACGCAGTATTTT
v_gene: TRBV28; j_gene: TRBJ2-7; d_gene: TRBD2; abundance: NA; CDR3aa: CASSPGLALYEQYF; CDR3nt: TGTGCCAGCAGTCCGGGACTAGCTCTCTACGAGCAGTACTTC
v_gene: TRBV4-3; j_gene: TRBJ1-2; d_gene: NA; abundance: NA; CDR3aa: CASSQEIGGVGGYTF; CDR3nt: TGCGCCAGCAGCCAAGAGATCGGAGGGGTCGGTGGCTACACCTTC
v_gene: TRBV7-2; j_gene: TRBJ2-3; d_gene: NA; abundance: NA; CDR3aa: CASSLGGAKDTQYF; CDR3nt: TGTGCCAGCAGCTTGGGGGGGGCGAAAGATACGCAGTATTTT
v_gene: TRBV19; j_gene: TRBJ1-2; d_gene: TRBD1; abundance: NA; CDR3aa: CASSTGQGEIYGYTF; CDR3nt: TGTGCCAGTAGTACGGGACAGGGTGAGATCTATGGCTACACCTTC
v_gene: TRBV5-4; j_gene: TRBJ2-1; d_gene: NA; abundance: once; CDR3aa: CASSLRERFYNEQFF; CDR3nt: TGTGCCAGCAGCTTGCGGGAGCGGTTCTACAATGAGCAGTTCTTC
v_gene: TRBV2; j_gene: TRBJ2-3; d_gene: TRBD1; abundance: NA; CDR3aa: CASSGTGQTDTQYF; CDR3nt: TGTGCCAGCAGTGGGACAGGGCAGACAGATACGCAGTATTTT
v_gene: TRBV7-8; j_gene: TRBJ2-1; d_gene: TRBD2; abundance: NA; CDR3aa: CASSLVRLAGDNEQFF; CDR3nt: TGTGCCAGCAGCTTAGTTCGACTAGCGGGAGATAATGAGCAGTTCTTC
v_gene: TRBV29-1; j_gene: TRBJ2-5; d_gene: TRBD2; abundance: NA; CDR3aa: CSAKELLAGETQYF; CDR3nt: TGCAGCGCTAAAGAATTACTAGCGGGAGAGACCCAGTACTTC
v_gene: TRBV7-9; j_gene: TRBJ1-5; d_gene: NA; abundance: NA; CDR3aa: CASSHINQPQHF; CDR3nt: TGTGCCAGCAGCCACATAAATCAGCCCCAGCATTTT
v_gene: TRBV10-2; j_gene: TRBJ1-5; d_gene: NA; abundance: NA; CDR3aa: CASTPGAYQPQHF; CDR3nt: TGCGCCAGCACCCCGGGTGCGTATCAGCCCCAGCATTTT
v_gene: TRBV27; j_gene: TRBJ2-7; d_gene: TRBD2; abundance: NA; CDR3aa: CASSFRVAGGYEQYF; CDR3nt: TGTGCCAGCAGTTTCAGAGTAGCGGGAGGTTACGAGCAGTACTTC
v_gene: TRBV6-5; j_gene: TRBJ1-2; d_gene: TRBD1; abundance: few; CDR3aa: CASSYDRTGYGYTF; CDR3nt: TGTGCCAGCAGTTACGACCGGACAGGCTATGGCTACACCTTC
v_gene: TRBV28; j_gene: TRBJ1-2; d_gene: NA; abundance: NA; CDR3aa: CASSQRTGLGGYTF; CDR3nt: TGTGCCAGCAGCCAAAGGACCGGGTTGGGCGGCTACACCTTC
v_gene: TRBV18; j_gene: TRBJ2-1; d_gene: TRBD1; abundance: NA; CDR3aa: CASSPTGTVNNEQFF; CDR3nt: TGTGCCAGCTCGCCAACCGGGACAGTAAACAATGAGCAGTTCTTC
v_gene: TRBV4-2; j_gene: TRBJ2-1; d_gene: NA; abundance: few; CDR3aa: CASSQDGGREQFF; CDR3nt: TGTGCCAGCAGCCAAGACGGAGGGCGGGAGCAGTTCTTC
v_gene: TRBV11-3; j_gene: TRBJ2-1; d_gene: TRBD2; abundance: NA; CDR3aa: CASSQGTSGRDEQFF; CDR3nt: TGTGCCAGCAGCCAAGGGACTAGCGGGAGAGATGAGCAGTTCTTC
v_gene: TRBV6-6; j_gene: TRBJ1-3; d_gene: NA; abundance: NA; CDR3aa: CASSYRAEGNTIYF; CDR3nt: TGTGCCAGCAGTTACCGGGCAGAAGGAAACACCATATATTTT
v_gene: TRBV5-8; j_gene: TRBJ2-7; d_gene: TRBD1; abundance: NA; CDR3aa: CASSTKTGGILTEYF; CDR3nt: TGTGCCAGCAGCACCAAGACAGGGGGCATACTAACGGAGTACTTC
v_gene: TRBV7-2; j_gene: TRBJ2-1; d_gene: NA; abundance: NA; CDR3aa: CASSSSAMGTKDEQFF; CDR3nt: TGTGCCAGCAGCTCTAGCGCGATGGGAACTAAGGATGAGCAGTTCTTC
v_gene: TRBV6-6; j_gene: TRBJ2-1; d_gene: NA; abundance: NA; CDR3aa: CASSSFSSLGEQFF; CDR3nt: TGTGCCAGCAGCTCTTTCTCTAGCCTCGGTGAGCAGTTCTTC
v_gene: TRBV29-1; j_gene: TRBJ1-2; d_gene: TRBD1; abundance: NA; CDR3aa: CSVEGGTGGTHGYTF; CDR3nt: TGCAGCGTTGAAGGGGGGACAGGGGGCACACATGGCTACACCTTC
v_gene: TRBV29-1; j_gene: TRBJ1-2; d_gene: NA; abundance: NA; CDR3aa: CSVEENYGYTF; CDR3nt: TGCAGCGTGGAAGAAAACTATGGCTACACCTTC
v_gene: TRBV9; j_gene: TRBJ2-7; d_gene: NA; abundance: NA; CDR3aa: CASSVRQRDEQYF; CDR3nt: TGTGCCAGCAGCGTGAGACAGAGGGACGAGCAGTACTTC
v_gene: TRBV9; j_gene: TRBJ2-7; d_gene: NA; abundance: NA; CDR3aa: CASSVDAGRYEQYF; CDR3nt: TGTGCCAGCAGCGTAGATGCAGGGAGGTACGAGCAGTACTTC
v_gene: TRBV27; j_gene: TRBJ2-3; d_gene: TRBD2; abundance: NA; CDR3aa: CASSSLAGGADTQYF; CDR3nt: TGTGCCAGCAGTTCTCTAGCGGGAGGTGCCGATACGCAGTATTTT
v_gene: TRBV5-5; j_gene: TRBJ2-3; d_gene: TRBD1; abundance: once; CDR3aa: CASSLVTGGSTDTQYF; CDR3nt: TGTGCCAGCAGCTTGGTGACAGGGGGTAGCACAGATACGCAGTATTTT
v_gene: TRBV6-6; j_gene: TRBJ1-1; d_gene: NA; abundance: NA; CDR3aa: CASSYSASLNTEAFF; CDR3nt: TGTGCCAGCAGTTACTCTGCCAGCCTGAACACTGAAGCTTTCTTT
v_gene: TRBV7-2; j_gene: TRBJ1-5; d_gene: NA; abundance: NA; CDR3aa: CASSPARSQPQHF; CDR3nt: TGTGCCAGCAGCCCTGCCCGCAGTCAGCCCCAGCATTTT
v_gene: TRBV2; j_gene: TRBJ2-5; d_gene: TRBD1; abundance: NA; CDR3aa: CASSTSSGTGQETQYF; CDR3nt: TGTGCCAGCAGTACATCATCCGGGACAGGCCAAGAGACCCAGTACTTC
v_gene: TRBV5-1; j_gene: TRBJ2-5; d_gene: TRBD2; abundance: once; CDR3aa: CASSLRTLVAGGETQYF; CDR3nt: TGCGCCAGCAGCTTGCGTACCTTGGTAGCGGGAGGGGAGACCCAGTACTTC
v_gene: TRBV9; j_gene: TRBJ2-3; d_gene: TRBD1; abundance: NA; CDR3aa: CASGRGPTGVDTQYF; CDR3nt: TGTGCCAGCGGCCGGGGCCCCACAGGGGTAGATACGCAGTATTTT
v_gene: TRBV29-1; j_gene: TRBJ2-5; d_gene: NA; abundance: NA; CDR3aa: CSVVRSAQETQYF; CDR3nt: TGCAGCGTTGTTCGCTCCGCTCAGGAGACCCAGTACTTC
v_gene: TRBV18; j_gene: TRBJ1-1; d_gene: NA; abundance: few; CDR3aa: CASSPDTEAFF; CDR3nt: TGTGCCAGCTCACCAGACACTGAAGCTTTCTTT
v_gene: TRBV4-1; j_gene: TRBJ1-5; d_gene: NA; abundance: NA; CDR3aa: CASSQDEAGSQPQHF; CDR3nt: TGCGCCAGCAGCCAAGATGAGGCCGGGAGTCAGCCCCAGCATTTT
v_gene: TRBV7-3; j_gene: TRBJ1-1; d_gene: NA; abundance: NA; CDR3aa: CASLRQPNTEAFF; CDR3nt: TGTGCCAGCCTTCGACAACCGAACACTGAAGCTTTCTTT
v_gene: TRBV18; j_gene: TRBJ1-1; d_gene: NA; abundance: NA; CDR3aa: CASSPSDRPNTEAFF; CDR3nt: TGTGCCAGCTCACCATCCGACAGACCGAACACTGAAGCTTTCTTT